The table lists the clone carrying this T cell receptor beta chain with a few counts. The CDR3 has 16 amino acids. With 6 bases removed from V and 7 bases from J, the gap between germline ends came to 21 bases. CDR1 MNHEY and CDR2 SMNVEV come from the germline V gene (reference sequence). The record originates from a study of blood T cell repertoires in COVID-19. Study-wide context: Researchers got acute and convalescent COVID-19 samples from the United States, Italy and Spain. PBMCs, B-cell-depleted T cells, or T cells were the source of the cDNA or gDNA that made up the material.

Authors' analysis steps: Reference gene primer amplification gave nucleated cell count estimates. Assay used: immunoSEQ multiplex PCR; TCRdb lists only in-frame clones, some missing. V, J and clone size were drawn from that table, and D and trimming were deduced from the DNA. The data hold 210,000 or so clones, with about four fifths observed a single time. This chain connects TRBV27 to TRBJ1-4, with a weak D call TRBD1 (5 bases). The receptor comes from a woman of 80 years or more with acute or convalescent COVID-19. Sequenced: peripheral blood. CDR3 nucleotides: TGTGCCAGCAGCCGACCGGGCGACAGAGGCATTGAAAAACTGTTTTTT. Residues: CASSRPGDRGIEKLFF.